Listed below are T cell receptor beta chains from one sample, sequenced in a study of blood T cell repertoires in COVID-19. TCRdb's copy holds only in-frame clones and misses some; the assay was immunoSEQ multiplex PCR. The table has about 140,000 clones, roughly 79% seen once; the top ten hold 2.5% to 3%. Sequenced sample: PBMCs or T cells enriched from blood (not recorded which). The receptors derive from a woman aged 50 to 65 who had recovered from COVID-19. The CDR3 runs from the conserved cysteine through the conserved F or W.

TRBJ1-3 TRBV10-3 CAISESTGAGNTIYF
TRBJ1-2 TRBV13 CASSPKAGQGANYGYTF
TRBJ2-2 TRBV11-2 CASSLAGVANTGELFF
TRBJ1-2 TRBV3-1/TRBV3-2 CASSMAGDMGYTF
TRBJ2-5 TRBV7-3 CASSPGLAGAGETQYF
TRBJ2-7 TRBV19 CASREPGQGFYEQYF
TRBJ2-3 TRBV28 CASSWGGRATDTQYF
TRBJ2-2 TRBV27 CASSQRGLDTGELFF
TRBJ2-3 TRBV29-1 CSVDTLASGSTDTQYF
TRBJ1-2 TRBV9 CASSVARTGKNYGYTF
TRBJ1-5 TRBV7-3 CASSPGQNNQPQHF
TRBJ1-5 TRBV12-5 CASAPTGGGLQPQHF
TRBJ2-3 TRBV10-3 CAISERRGGTDTQYF